The entry that follows covers one T cell receptor (beta chain) sequence. Its target is not known. The data were obtained in a study of cytomegalovirus exposure and HLA in healthy donors. General study findings and limits: HLA allele associations emerged for some 16,000 TCR beta sequences in a later analysis, at 0.05 false discovery rate.

The study ran its PCR with 60 Vbeta and 13 Jbeta primers. Sequenced by immunoSEQ multiplex PCR; TCRdb stores in-frame clones only, minus some. Of some 160,000 clones in the sample, more than 65% were seen once. V lost 3 bases, J lost 5 bases, and 4 bases stayed unmatched. The CDR3 sequence is 13 residues long. Germline V lookup: CDR1 SGHRS, CDR2 YFSETQ. This TCR came from a woman between 25 and 40 years old in good health and CMV-seronegative. The sequencing input was PBMCs. This chain links TRBV5-1 with TRBJ2-5; 7 bases map to TRBD1. CDR3 sequence (DNA): TGCGCCAGCAGCTCCACAGGGGTTGAGACCCAGTACTTC. Translating gives CASSSTGVETQYF.